The 9 T cell receptor beta chains presented below share a single source sample, sequenced in a study of read filtering for tumor transcriptome and immune sequencing. Molecular barcoded adaptors covering alpha/delta and beta/gamma chains were used on approximately 400 ng RNA. TCRdb processed the reads anew with MiXCR; each CDR3 protein has one entry. The sample includes 100,000 to 150,000 distinct CDR3 sequences, 13% seen only once; the top ten take 8% to 9%. Sample: a population of CD138-negative cells sorted from bone marrow. Every receptor here comes from a donor at least 40 years old with multiple myeloma.

This clonotype was picked up many times. V is TRBV7-9 and J is TRBJ1-2, with 10 bases identical to TRBD1. Losses at the gene ends were 5 bases for V and 6 bases for J; bases not matched to a gene: 12. Germline V CDR1 and CDR2: SEHNR, FQNEAQ (reference sequence). This CDR3 is 16 amino acids long. The CDR3 is CASSLGQGPLQHGYTF. The CDR3 coding sequence is TGTGCCAGCAGCCTGGGACAGGGGCCCTTACAGCATGGCTACACCTTC.

A remark on this clonotype: The junction shows a germline mismatch at one end, possibly a read error. V and J are TRBV19 and TRBJ2-2; D possibly corresponds to TRBD2 (5 bases). Germline lookup yields CDR1 LNHDA and CDR2 SQIVND (reference sequence). There are 14 residues in the CDR3. CDR3 sequence: CASSIGNWTGEPFF. In DNA, the CDR3 is TGTGCCAGTAGTATAGGTAACTGGACCGGGGAGCCGTTTTTT.

This clonotype appeared a few times. The chain carries TRBV20-1 and TRBJ2-7; 13 nucleotides agree with TRBD2. This CDR3 contains 15 residues. Germline CDR1 DFQATT, CDR2 SNEGSKA (reference sequence). The ends lost 6 bases at V and 8 bases at J; junction bases unmatched: 13. CDR3 in amino acids: CSARPGGLAGCQQYF. The CDR3, as DNA: TGCAGTGCACGCCCCGGGGGACTAGCGGGATGTCAGCAGTACTTC.

This clonotype was observed many times. V is TRBV6-2 or TRBV6-3 and J is TRBJ2-6; possibly TRBD1 for D (6 bases). The CDR3 runs to 18 residues. Looked up from germline, CDR1 is MNHEY and CDR2 is SVGEGT. V was trimmed by 0 bases and J by 0 bases, leaving 12 bases between them. The CDR3 here is CASSYSRGWPSGANVLTF. The CDR3, as DNA: TGTGCCAGCAGTTACTCCAGGGGCTGGCCCTCTGGGGCCAACGTCCTGACTTTC.

This clonotype has a handful of counts. The chain is built from TRBV11-2 and TRBJ2-5, with a possible D match to TRBD2 (7 bases). V lost 5 bases, J lost 7 bases, and 17 bases lay in between. This CDR3 spans 14 amino acids. Germline loops: CDR1 SGHAT, CDR2 FQNNGV. The CDR3, as DNA: TGTGCCAGCAGCCTCTTGGGGGGGCAGGGGACCCAGTACTTC. Translating gives CASSLLGGQGTQYF. Drawing the rest from reference TRBV11-2 and TRBJ2-5, the complete variable domain is EAGVAQSPRYKIIEKRQSVAFWCNPISGHATLYWYQQILGQGPKLLIQFQNNGVVDDSQLPKDRFSAERLKGVDSTLKIQPAKLEDSAVYLCASSLLGGQGTQYFGPGTRLLVL.

This clonotype was found many times. This chain uses TRBV5-5 with TRBJ2-5, with 14 nucleotides matching TRBD2. Germline CDR1 and CDR2: SGHKS and YYEKEE (reference sequence). The J segment lost 5 bases and the V segment lost 4 bases, leaving 10 bases of the junction unmatched. The length of the CDR3 is 17 residues. Written as DNA, the CDR3 is TGTGCCAGCAGCCAGGGGACTAGCGGGAGATCGGAGGAGACCCAGTACTTC. Encoded protein: CASSQGTSGRSEETQYF.

This clonotype was counted at least ten times. The CDR3 sequence: CASSGGGANEQFF. CDR3 bases: TGCGCCAGCAGCGGGGGGGGAGCCAATGAGCAGTTCTTC. This chain connects TRBV5-1 to TRBJ2-1, with 7 bases identical to TRBD2. Germline V gene data show CDR1 as SGHRS and CDR2 as YFSETQ. There are 13 residues in the CDR3. V was clipped by 4 bases and J by 6 bases; unmatched bases: 4.

This clonotype appeared many times. The chain is built from TRBV29-1 and TRBJ1-1; unclear D gene. CDR3 size: 12 residues. V shed 6 bases and J shed 8 bases, with 16 bases lying between them. Germline V CDR1 and CDR2: SQVTM, ANQGSEA. The CDR3 bases are TGCAGCGTCGCCTTGACGGGGAGAGAAGCTTTCTTT. Protein sequence: CSVALTGREAFF.

This clonotype has ten or more counts. The genes are TRBV7-2 and TRBJ2-1; D gene unclear. CDR1 and CDR2 from the germline V gene are SGHTA and FQGNSA. The CDR3 runs 12 residues. The germline V and J ends were trimmed by 5 bases and 2 bases, with 4 bases remaining between them. Here the CDR3 reads CASSPAYNEQFF. The CDR3 region has the DNA TGTGCCAGCAGCCCTGCCTACAATGAGCAGTTCTTC.